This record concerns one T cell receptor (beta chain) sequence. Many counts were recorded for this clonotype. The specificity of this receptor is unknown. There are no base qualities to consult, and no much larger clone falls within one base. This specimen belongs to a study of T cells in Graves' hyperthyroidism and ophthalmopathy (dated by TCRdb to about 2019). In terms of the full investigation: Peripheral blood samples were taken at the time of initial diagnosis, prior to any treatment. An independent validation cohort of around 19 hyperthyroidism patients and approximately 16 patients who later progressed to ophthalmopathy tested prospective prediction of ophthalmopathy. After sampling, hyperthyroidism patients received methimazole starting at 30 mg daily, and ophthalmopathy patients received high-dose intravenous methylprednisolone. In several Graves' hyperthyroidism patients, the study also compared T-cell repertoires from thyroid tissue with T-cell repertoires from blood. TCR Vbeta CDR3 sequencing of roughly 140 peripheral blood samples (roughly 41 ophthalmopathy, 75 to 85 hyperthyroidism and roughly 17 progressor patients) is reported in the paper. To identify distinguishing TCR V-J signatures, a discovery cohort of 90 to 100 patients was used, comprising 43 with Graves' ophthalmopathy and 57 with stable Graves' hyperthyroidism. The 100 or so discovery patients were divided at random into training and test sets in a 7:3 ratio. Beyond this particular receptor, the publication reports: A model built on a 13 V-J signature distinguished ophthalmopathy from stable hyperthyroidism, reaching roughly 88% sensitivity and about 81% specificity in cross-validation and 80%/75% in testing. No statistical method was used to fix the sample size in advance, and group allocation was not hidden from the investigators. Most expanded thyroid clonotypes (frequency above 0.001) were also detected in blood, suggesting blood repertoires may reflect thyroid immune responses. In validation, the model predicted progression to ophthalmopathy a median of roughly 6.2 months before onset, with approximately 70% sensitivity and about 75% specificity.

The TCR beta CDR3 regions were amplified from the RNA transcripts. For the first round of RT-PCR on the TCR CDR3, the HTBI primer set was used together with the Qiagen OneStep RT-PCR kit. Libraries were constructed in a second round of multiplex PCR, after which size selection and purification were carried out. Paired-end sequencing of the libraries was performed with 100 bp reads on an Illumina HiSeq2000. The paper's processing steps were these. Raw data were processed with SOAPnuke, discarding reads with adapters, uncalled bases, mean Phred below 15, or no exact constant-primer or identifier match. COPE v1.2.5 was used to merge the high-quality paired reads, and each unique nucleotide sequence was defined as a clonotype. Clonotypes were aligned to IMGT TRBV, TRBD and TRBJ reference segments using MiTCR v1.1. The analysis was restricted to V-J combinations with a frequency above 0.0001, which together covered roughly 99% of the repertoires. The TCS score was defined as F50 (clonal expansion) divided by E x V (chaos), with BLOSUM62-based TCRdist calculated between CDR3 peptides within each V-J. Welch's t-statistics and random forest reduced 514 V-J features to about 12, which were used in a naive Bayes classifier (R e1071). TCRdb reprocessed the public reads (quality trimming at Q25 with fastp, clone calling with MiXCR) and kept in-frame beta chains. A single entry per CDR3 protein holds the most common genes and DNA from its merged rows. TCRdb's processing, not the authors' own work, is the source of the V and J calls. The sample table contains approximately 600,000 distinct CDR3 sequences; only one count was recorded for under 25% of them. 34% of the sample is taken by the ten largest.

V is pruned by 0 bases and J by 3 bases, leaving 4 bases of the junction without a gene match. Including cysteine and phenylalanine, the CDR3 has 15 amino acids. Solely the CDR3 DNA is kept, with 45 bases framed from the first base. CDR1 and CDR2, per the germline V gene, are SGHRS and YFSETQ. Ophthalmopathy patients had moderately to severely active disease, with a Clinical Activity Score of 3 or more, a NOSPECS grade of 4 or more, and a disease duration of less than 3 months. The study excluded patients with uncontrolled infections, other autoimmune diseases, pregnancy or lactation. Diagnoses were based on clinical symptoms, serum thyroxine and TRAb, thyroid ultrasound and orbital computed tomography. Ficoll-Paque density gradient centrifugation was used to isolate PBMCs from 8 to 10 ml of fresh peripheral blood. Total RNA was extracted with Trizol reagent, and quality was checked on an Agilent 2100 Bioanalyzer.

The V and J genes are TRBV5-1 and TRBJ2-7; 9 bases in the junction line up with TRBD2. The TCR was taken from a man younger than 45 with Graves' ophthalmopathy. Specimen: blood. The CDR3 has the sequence CASSLAAGGVYEQYF. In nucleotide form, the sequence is TGCGCCAGCAGCTTGGCAGCGGGGGGAGTCTACGAGCAGTACTTC.